The next 5 T cell receptor beta chains were all read from a single sample in a study of T cell changes during pregnancy in multiple sclerosis. The data were produced by immunoSEQ multiplex PCR, yet TCRdb's version contains in-frame clones alone and is incomplete. This table holds tens of thousands of clones, about 94% found once. The sequences come from peripheral blood, collected in the second trimester of pregnancy. The receptor set was obtained from a female donor in good health, enrolled as a control in a pregnancy study.

The chain combines TRBV6-6 with TRBJ2-1, with 11 bases that match TRBD2. Germline CDR1 is MNHNY and CDR2 is SVGAGI (reference sequence). The CDR3 sequence is 15 residues long. V lost 5 bases, J lost 5 bases, and 5 bases stayed unmatched. The DNA for the CDR3 is TGTGCCAGCAGTACTTCTAGCGGGGGGAACAATGAGCAGTTCTTC. Translation: CASSTSSGGNNEQFF.

The rearrangement links TRBV11-2 to TRBJ2-1, with a weak D call TRBD1 (5 bases). The CDR3 is 15 residues long. From germline, CDR1 is SGHAT and CDR2 FQNNGV. V was clipped by 3 bases and J by 0 bases, with 9 bases between them. The CDR3 DNA reads as TGTGCCAGCAGCTTGGGGCGGAGCTCCTACAATGAGCAGTTCTTC. Translating gives CASSLGRSSYNEQFF.

The chain carries TRBV6-5 and TRBJ2-3; D call uncertain. Trimming took off 4 bases at V and 1 base at J, with 9 bases between the two ends. Per germline, CDR1 MNHEY and CDR2 SVGAGI. This CDR3 comprises 14 residues. CDR3 loop: CASSWSQGTDTQYF. CDR3 in DNA: TGTGCCAGCAGTTGGTCCCAGGGCACAGATACGCAGTATTTT.

The chain has TRBV30 and TRBJ2-3; TRBD2 might be the D (7 bases). The CDR3 length is 15 residues. Trimming left V 0 bases short and J 8 bases short, with 18 bases between. The germline V gene encodes CDR1 GTSNPN and CDR2 SVGIG (reference sequence). The CDR3 loop is CAWSVQAGAHGTQYF. CDR3 nucleotides: TGTGCCTGGAGTGTACAGGCGGGGGCCCACGGTACGCAGTATTTT.

This rearrangement joins TRBV19 to TRBJ2-1; 11 nucleotides align to TRBD2. Germline CDR1 LNHDA, CDR2 SQIVND (reference sequence). J gave up 6 bases and V 1 base, and 2 bases lay outside the gene matches. This CDR3 spans 15 amino acids. CDR3 nucleotides: TGTGCCAGTAGTATAGTAGCGGGGGGGCGCAATGAGCAGTTCTTC. Protein product: CASSIVAGGRNEQFF. Full variable domain (remainder filled in from reference TRBV19 and TRBJ2-1): DGGITQSPKYLFRKEGQNVTLSCEQNLNHDAMYWYRQDPGQGLRLIYYSQIVNDFQKGDIAEGYSVSREKKESFPLTVTSAQKNPTAFYLCASSIVAGGRNEQFFGPGTRLTVL.